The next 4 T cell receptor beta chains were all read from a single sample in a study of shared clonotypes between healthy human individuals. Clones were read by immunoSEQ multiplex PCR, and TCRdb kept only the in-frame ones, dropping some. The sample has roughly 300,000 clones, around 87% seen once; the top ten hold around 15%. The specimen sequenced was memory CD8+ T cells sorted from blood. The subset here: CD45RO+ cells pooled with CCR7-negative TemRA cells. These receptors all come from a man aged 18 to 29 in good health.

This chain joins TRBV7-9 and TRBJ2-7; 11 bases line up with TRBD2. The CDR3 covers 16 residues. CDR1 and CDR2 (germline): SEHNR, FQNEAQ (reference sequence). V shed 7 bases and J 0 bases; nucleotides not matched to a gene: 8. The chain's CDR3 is CASNNSSGRSSYEQYF. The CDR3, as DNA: TGTGCCAGCAACAATTCTAGCGGGAGGAGCTCCTACGAGCAGTACTTC. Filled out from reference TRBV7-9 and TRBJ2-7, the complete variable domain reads DTGVSQNPRHKITKRGQNVTFRCDPISEHNRLYWYRQTLGQGPEFLTYFQNEAQLEKSRLLSDRFSAERPKGSFSTLEIQRTEQGDSAMYLCASNNSSGRSSYEQYFGPGTRLTVT.

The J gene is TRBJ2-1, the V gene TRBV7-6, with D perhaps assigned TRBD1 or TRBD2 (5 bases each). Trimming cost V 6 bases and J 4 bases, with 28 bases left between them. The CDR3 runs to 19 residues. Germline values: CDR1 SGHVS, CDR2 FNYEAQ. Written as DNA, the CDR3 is TGTGCCAGCAGTATATCCCTCCCGGGTATGGGACGCTTGTACAATGAGCAGTTCTTC. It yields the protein CASSISLPGMGRLYNEQFF. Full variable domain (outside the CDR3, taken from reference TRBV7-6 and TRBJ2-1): GAGVSQSPRYKVTKRGQDVALRCDPISGHVSLYWYRQALGQGPEFLTYFNYEAQQDKSGLPNDRFSAERPEGSISTLTIQRTEQRDSAMYRCASSISLPGMGRLYNEQFFGPGTRLTVL.

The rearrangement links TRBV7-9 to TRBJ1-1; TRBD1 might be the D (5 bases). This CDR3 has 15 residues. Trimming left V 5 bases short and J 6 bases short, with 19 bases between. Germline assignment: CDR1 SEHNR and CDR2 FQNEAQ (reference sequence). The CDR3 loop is CASSLAPGFGAEAFF. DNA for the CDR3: TGTGCCAGCAGCCTGGCCCCAGGGTTCGGGGCTGAAGCTTTCTTT.

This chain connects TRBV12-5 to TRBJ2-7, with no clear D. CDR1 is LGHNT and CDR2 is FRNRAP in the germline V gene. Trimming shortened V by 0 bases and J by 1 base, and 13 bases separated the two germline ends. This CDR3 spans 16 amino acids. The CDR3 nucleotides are TGTGCTAGTGGTTTGGTCACAGATCTTACATCCTACGAGCAGTACTTC. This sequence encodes CASGLVTDLTSYEQYF. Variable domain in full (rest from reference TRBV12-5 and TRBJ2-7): DARVTQTPRHKVTEMGQEVTMRCQPILGHNTVFWYRQTMMQGLELLAYFRNRAPLDDSGMPKDRFSAEMPDATLATLKIQPSEPRDSAVYFCASGLVTDLTSYEQYFGPGTRLTVT.